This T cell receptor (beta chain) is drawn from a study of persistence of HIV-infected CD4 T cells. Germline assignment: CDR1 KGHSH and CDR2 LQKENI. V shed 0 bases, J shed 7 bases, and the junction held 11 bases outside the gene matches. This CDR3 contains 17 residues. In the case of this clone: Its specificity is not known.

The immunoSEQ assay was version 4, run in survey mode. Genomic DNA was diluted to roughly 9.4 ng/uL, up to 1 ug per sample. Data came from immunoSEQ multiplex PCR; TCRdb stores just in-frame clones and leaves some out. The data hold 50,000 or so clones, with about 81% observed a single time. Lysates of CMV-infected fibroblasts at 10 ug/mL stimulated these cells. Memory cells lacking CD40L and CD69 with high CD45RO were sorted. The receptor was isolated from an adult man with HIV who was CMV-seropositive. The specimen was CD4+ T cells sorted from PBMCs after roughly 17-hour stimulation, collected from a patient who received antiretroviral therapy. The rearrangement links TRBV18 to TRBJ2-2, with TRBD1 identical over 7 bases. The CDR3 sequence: CASSPPSVRGRSGELFF. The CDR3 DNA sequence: TGTGCCAGCTCACCACCCAGCGTAAGGGGGCGAAGCGGGGAGCTGTTTTTT.